This TCR beta chain was observed in a study of blood T cell repertoires in COVID-19. This CDR3 has 16 residues. Unmatched junction bases numbered 4, after V lost 1 base and J lost 4 bases. In germline, CDR1 is LGHDT, CDR2 YNNKEL (reference sequence). In the source study's methods: Reference gene primer amplification gave estimated nucleated cell counts. Clones were sequenced by immunoSEQ multiplex PCR, and TCRdb holds only the in-frame ones, with some missing. V and J calls and clone size are given by that table; D and trimming were obtained from the DNA. Of over 120,000 clones listed, over 85% were seen once; the top ten hold around 1.5%.

The material sequenced was peripheral blood. The chain combines TRBV3-1 (or the pseudogene TRBV3-2) with TRBJ2-2; TRBD2 agrees at 9 bases. The sequence came from a human donor in a cohort sampled during active COVID-19. The CDR3 spells CASSQGRGGATGELFF. The CDR3 DNA reads TGTGCCAGCAGCCAAGGTCGCGGGGGGGCCACCGGGGAGCTGTTTTTT.